This T cell receptor beta chain was identified in a study of blood T cell repertoires in COVID-19. Study-level information: From the United States, Italy and Spain came samples of acute and convalescent COVID-19.

How the authors handled the data: The assay estimated nucleated cells by amplifying reference gene primers. Profiling relied on immunoSEQ multiplex PCR, and the TCRdb table lists in-frame clones only, not all of them. The D gene and trimming were derived from the DNA, and the V and J assignments and clone size from that table. The sample consists of 55,000 or so clones, over 70% of them appearing once. CDR1 is SGHDT and CDR2 is YYEEEE in the germline V gene. The CDR3 length is 15 residues. V trimming: 4 bases; J trimming: 4 bases; junction bases outside the gene matches: 6. Source material: peripheral blood. The rearrangement uses TRBV5-6 and TRBJ2-3; 10 bases agree with TRBD2. The clonotype comes from a man between 60 and 70 years old with acute or convalescent COVID-19. CDR3 nucleotide sequence: TGTGCCAGCAGCGACAGCGGGGGGGCGGCAGATACGCAGTATTTT. Translated: CASSDSGGAADTQYF.